Shown below are 24 T cell receptor beta chains from a single sample sequenced in a study of response to subunit inactivated influenza vaccine. TCRdb reprocessed the RT-PCR reads via MiXCR and lists one record per CDR3 protein. The table records about 240,000 distinct CDR3 sequences, over 9% of them present only once. Sequences were derived from non-naive T cells sorted from PBMCs, sampled 14 to 15 days before vaccination. These receptors all stem from a man in his fifties or sixties who received an inactivated influenza vaccine.

There are a few counts of this clonotype. The gene calls are TRBV12-3 or TRBV12-4 and TRBJ2-7; D possibly matches TRBD1 or TRBD2 (5 bases each). The CDR3 contains 15 residues. Trimming stripped 5 bases from V and 1 base from J, with 15 bases between. CDR3 sequence (DNA): TGTGCCAGCAGTGTCCTCGGGACGATATCCTACGAGCAGTACTTC. Its protein product is CASSVLGTISYEQYF.

In its sample, this clonotype was seen many times. This chain connects TRBV7-2 to TRBJ2-1; the D is unclear. The CDR3 extends over 11 amino acids. The germline CDR1 and CDR2 sequences are SGHTA and FQGNSA. With 3 bases removed from V and 8 bases from J, the gap between germline ends came to 5 bases. The CDR3 bases are TGTGCCAGCAGCTTCCAGTATGAGCAGTTCTTC. Residues: CASSFQYEQFF.

The chain couples TRBV28 to TRBJ1-4; possible D gene TRBD1, 5 bases. Germline V gene sequence: CDR1 MDHEN, CDR2 SYDVKM. This CDR3 is 14 amino acids long. V lost 2 bases and J lost 7, with 11 bases in between. The DNA for the CDR3 is TGTGCCAGCAGTTTAACGGGGACGGGTGAAAAACTGTTTTTT. The encoded protein is CASSLTGTGEKLFF. The entire variable domain, with the rest obtained from reference TRBV28 and TRBJ1-4, is as follows: DVKVTQSSRYLVKRTGEKVFLECVQDMDHENMFWYRQDPGLGLRLIYFSYDVKMKEKGDIPEGYSVSREKKERFSLILESASTNQTSMYLCASSLTGTGEKLFFGSGTQLSVL.

This clonotype has ten or more counts. The chain has TRBV30 and TRBJ2-3; D uncertain. The V and J ends lost 0 bases and 1 base respectively, with 11 bases between them. The CDR3 is made up of 15 amino acids. Per germline, CDR1 GTSNPN and CDR2 SVGIG (reference sequence). CDR3 coding DNA: TGTGCCTGGAGTGTACCAGTTCTCCGCACAGATACGCAGTATTTT. This codes for CAWSVPVLRTDTQYF.

On this clonotype itself: This may be a read error: a much more frequent sequence differs by one nucleotide. J is TRBJ2-6 and V is TRBV3-1; no firm D call. V was cut by 1 base and J by 0 bases, with 4 bases left in between. In germline, CDR1 is LGHDT, CDR2 YNNKEL (reference sequence). The CDR3 runs 15 residues. CDR3 nucleotide sequence: TGTGCCAGCAGCCAAGTAAGCTCTGGGGCCAACGTCCTGACTTTC. Its protein is CASSQVSSGANVLTF.

This clonotype has just a few counts. The chain is built from TRBV10-2 and TRBJ1-2; weak D call: TRBD1 (6 bases). Trimming cost V 5 bases and J 6 bases, with 19 bases left between them. This CDR3 is built from 15 residues. CDR1 and CDR2 (germline): WSHSY, SAAADI. CDR3 region: CASSRGPGERDGYTF. CDR3 in DNA: TGCGCCAGCAGTCGGGGGCCAGGGGAGCGAGATGGCTACACCTTC.

This clonotype was observed a handful of times. V usage is TRBV9 and J usage is TRBJ1-5; D not resolved. This CDR3 has 15 residues. Germline V gene sequence: CDR1 SGDLS, CDR2 YYNGEE. The V end was cut by 4 bases, the J end by 3 bases, with 14 bases between. Written as DNA, the CDR3 is TGTGCCAGCAGCCCATCAGGAACGATCAATCAGCCCCAGCATTTT. Its translation: CASSPSGTINQPQHF.

There are many counts of this clonotype. This chain uses TRBV25-1 with TRBJ2-6, with D perhaps TRBD1 (5 bases). The CDR3 has 16 amino acids. Germline values: CDR1 MGHDK, CDR2 SYGVNS. Trimming removed 0 bases at V and 2 bases at J, with 8 bases between. As DNA, the CDR3 is TGTGCCAGCAGTGAATATGGCAGGGCTGGGGCCAACGTCCTGACTTTC. Amino acids: CASSEYGRAGANVLTF.

This clonotype was recorded at least ten times. This chain connects TRBV19 to TRBJ1-5; D might be TRBD1 (6 bases). V was trimmed by 7 bases and J by 0 bases, leaving 13 bases between them. The CDR3 covers 15 residues. Germline-derived CDR1 and CDR2 are LNHDA and SQIVND (reference sequence). The CDR3 protein is CASIQGPLSNQPQHF. Here the CDR3 DNA reads TGTGCCAGTATACAGGGACCCCTTAGCAATCAGCCCCAGCATTTT. The whole variable domain, filled in from reference TRBV19 and TRBJ1-5, reads DGGITQSPKYLFRKEGQNVTLSCEQNLNHDAMYWYRQDPGQGLRLIYYSQIVNDFQKGDIAEGYSVSREKKESFPLTVTSAQKNPTAFYLCASIQGPLSNQPQHFGDGTRLSIL.

This clonotype was seen a few times. The chain links TRBV2 to TRBJ1-6; D gene ambiguous. Trimming pared 9 bases from V and 0 bases from J, leaving 12 bases between. Germline values: CDR1 SNHLY, CDR2 FYNNEI. The CDR3 sequence is 15 residues long. The CDR3 nucleotides are TGTGCCAGTGTTAGAGAAAGCTCCTATAATTCACCCCTCCACTTT. It yields the protein CASVRESSYNSPLHF.

The CDR3 loop reads CASSSRTGVKLSEQFF. CDR3 in DNA: TGTGCCAGCAGTTCCAGGACAGGGGTGAAGTTGAGTGAGCAGTTCTTC. J is TRBJ2-1 and V is TRBV6-5; TRBD1 agrees at 9 bases. The germline CDR1 and CDR2 sequences are MNHEY and SVGAGI. The junction had 13 bases not matched to a gene; V was cut back by 4 bases and J by 9 bases. This CDR3 region has 16 residues.

This clonotype was picked up a small number of times. This chain uses TRBV28 with TRBJ2-7; D gene uncertain. This CDR3 has 13 amino acids. Germline V CDR1 and CDR2: MDHEN, SYDVKM. Between the trimmed V and J ends, which lost 6 bases and 2 bases, there was a span of 11 bases. The CDR3: CASRTSSTYEQYF. The CDR3 DNA sequence: TGTGCCAGCAGAACCAGTTCGACCTACGAGCAGTACTTC.

This clonotype was counted between two and nine times. This chain links TRBV6-1 with TRBJ2-3; no clear D gene. With 10 bases removed from V and 0 bases from J, the gap between germline ends came to 14 bases. The CDR3 consists of 14 residues. CDR1 MNHNS and CDR2 SASEGT come from the germline V gene. DNA for the CDR3: TGTGCCACCAAAGAAGGCAGAAGCACAGATACGCAGTATTTT. Translation gives CATKEGRSTDTQYF.

This clonotype occurred a few times. CDR3 sequence (DNA): TGTGCCAGCAGCGTAGGTCTGTCAGATACGCAGTATTTT. Translated: CASSVGLSDTQYF. This chain joins TRBV9 and TRBJ2-3; D remains unclear. The germline CDR1 and CDR2 sequences are SGDLS and YYNGEE. V was clipped by 0 bases and J by 4 bases, with 6 bases between them. The CDR3 totals 13 residues.

The J gene is TRBJ1-4, the V gene TRBV5-1; TRBD1 matches 9 bases. The V segment lost 4 bases and the J segment 4 bases; nucleotides outside the gene matches: 8. This CDR3 contains 16 residues. The germline CDR1 and CDR2 sequences are SGHRS and YFSETQ. The CDR3, as DNA: TGCGCCAGCAGCGAACAGGGGGCGCGTGGTAATGAAAAACTGTTTTTT. Translating it yields CASSEQGARGNEKLFF.

The CDR3 region has the DNA TGTGCCAGCAGTGAAGTGTCCGCAGGGCGCGGAAACACCATATATTTT. Residues: CASSEVSAGRGNTIYF. The chain combines TRBV6-1 with TRBJ1-3, with D possibly matching TRBD1 (5 bases). Looked up from germline, CDR1 is MNHNS and CDR2 is SASEGT. The ends were cut back, 1 base at V and 4 bases at J, with 14 bases in the middle. This CDR3 is 16 amino acids long.

This clonotype was detected only a few times. The gene calls are TRBV20-1 and TRBJ2-1; D unclear. The CDR3 is made up of 15 amino acids. Trimming pared 1 base from V and 0 bases from J, leaving 10 bases between. Germline lookup yields CDR1 DFQATT and CDR2 SNEGSKA (reference sequence). The CDR3 DNA sequence: TGCAGTGCTAGAGGGCGGAGACTCTCCTACAATGAGCAGTTCTTC. This gives the protein CSARGRRLSYNEQFF.

This clonotype was seen a handful of times. The chain has TRBV14 and TRBJ1-4; D gene uncertain. This CDR3 is built from 16 residues. The V end lost 0 bases, the J end lost 7 bases, and 15 bases lay between the germline ends. Germline V gene data show CDR1 as SGHDN and CDR2 as FVKESK. CDR3 in DNA: TGTGCCAGCAGCCAAGAAATTCGGTCCTTCGGTGAAAAACTGTTTTTT. Encoded protein: CASSQEIRSFGEKLFF.

Only a few counts were recorded for this clonotype. The chain is built from TRBV7-2 and TRBJ1-4; D call uncertain. The CDR3 extends over 16 amino acids. In germline, CDR1 is SGHTA, CDR2 FQGNSA. V dropped 2 bases and J dropped 0 bases, with 10 bases sitting between them. The CDR3 coding sequence is TGTGCCAGCAGCTTAACGTACGTGGCAACTAATGAAAAACTGTTTTTT. The encoded protein is CASSLTYVATNEKLFF.

This chain joins TRBV19 and TRBJ1-1; 10 positions match TRBD1. This CDR3 contains 17 residues. J lost 0 bases, V lost 6 bases, and 10 bases had no gene match. Per the germline V gene, CDR1 is LNHDA and CDR2 is SQIVND (reference sequence). The CDR3 region is CASSPGGQGTMNTEAFF. DNA of the CDR3: TGTGCCAGTAGCCCTGGGGGACAGGGGACTATGAACACTGAAGCTTTCTTT.

This clonotype occurred a few times. The chain couples TRBV9 to TRBJ2-1; TRBD2 aligns across 16 bases. The junction had 7 bases not matched to a gene; V was cut back by 4 bases and J by 0 bases. CDR3 length equals 19 residues. Germline CDR1 reads SGDLS; CDR2 reads YYNGEE. CDR3 amino acids: CASSRGLAGGPGSYNEQFF. CDR3 DNA: TGTGCCAGCAGCAGGGGACTAGCGGGAGGGCCGGGCTCCTACAATGAGCAGTTCTTC.

The V and J genes are TRBV12-3 or TRBV12-4 and TRBJ2-1, with TRBD2 identical over 12 bases. This CDR3 has 16 residues. Germline trimming cut 0 bases from V and 10 bases from J; bases unmatched to any gene: 7. The CDR3 nucleotides read TGTGCCAGCAGTTTAGCGCTAGCGGGGGGGTCTATGGAGCAGTTCTTC. Translated, it gives CASSLALAGGSMEQFF.

The chain links TRBV10-3 to TRBJ2-1, with 8 bases lining up with TRBD1. CDR3 length: 15 residues. Trimming took 7 bases from V and 0 from J; bases not matched to a gene: 5. In germline, CDR1 is ENHRY, CDR2 SYGVKD. The CDR3 spells CAINGDRSSYNEQFF. The CDR3 DNA sequence: TGTGCCATCAACGGGGACAGGAGCTCCTACAATGAGCAGTTCTTC.

This clonotype was counted only a few times. The chain carries TRBV18 and TRBJ2-1; 8 bases match TRBD1. The junction had 0 bases not matched to a gene; V was cut back by 3 bases and J by 8 bases. In germline, CDR1 is KGHSH, CDR2 LQKENI. The CDR3 consists of 12 residues. The DNA for the CDR3 is TGTGCCAGCTCACCGACAGGGGATGAGCAGTTCTTC. This gives the protein CASSPTGDEQFF.